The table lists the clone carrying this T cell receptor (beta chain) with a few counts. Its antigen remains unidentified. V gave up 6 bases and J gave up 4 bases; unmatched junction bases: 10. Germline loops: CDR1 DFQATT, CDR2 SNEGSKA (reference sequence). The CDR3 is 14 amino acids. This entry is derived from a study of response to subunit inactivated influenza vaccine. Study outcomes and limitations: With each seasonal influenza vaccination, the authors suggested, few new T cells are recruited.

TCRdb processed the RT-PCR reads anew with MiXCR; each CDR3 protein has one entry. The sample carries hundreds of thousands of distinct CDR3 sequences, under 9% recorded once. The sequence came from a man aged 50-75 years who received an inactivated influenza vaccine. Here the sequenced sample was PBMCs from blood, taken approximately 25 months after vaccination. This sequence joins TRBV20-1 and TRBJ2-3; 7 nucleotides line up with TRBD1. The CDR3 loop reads CSASGQDRADTQYF. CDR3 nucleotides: TGCAGTGCCTCCGGACAGGATCGAGCAGATACGCAGTATTTT.